This TCR beta chain was retrieved from a study of blood T cell repertoires in COVID-19. Across the whole study: Italy, Spain and the United States were the sources of the convalescent and acute COVID-19 samples. PBMCs, B-cell-depleted T cells, or T cells provided the cDNA or gDNA that made up the material.

As processed by the authors: Amplification of reference gene primers provided the estimated nucleated cell counts. The protocol was immunoSEQ multiplex PCR, while the TCRdb copy is restricted to in-frame clones and leaves out a portion. V, J and clone size were drawn from that table, and D and trimming were deduced from the DNA. The table shows hundreds of thousands of clones, with approximately 81% occurring only once. Looked up from germline, CDR1 is SQVTM and CDR2 is ANQGSEA. The CDR3 spans 12 residues. Unmatched junction bases numbered 5, after V lost 4 bases and J lost 6 bases. V gene TRBV29-1 combines with J gene TRBJ2-7; TRBD2 agrees at 8 bases. Source material: peripheral blood. The sequence was obtained from a woman aged 80 or over with acute or convalescent COVID-19. This chain's CDR3 is CSVVRGAGEQYF. As DNA, the CDR3 is TGCAGCGTTGTGCGGGGGGCGGGCGAGCAGTACTTC.